The T cell receptor (beta chain) under discussion was sequenced for a study of shared clonotypes between healthy human individuals. This clone was counted a single time. Clones were sequenced by immunoSEQ multiplex PCR, and TCRdb holds only the in-frame ones, with some missing. The sample holds 2 million to 2.5 million clones; roughly 90% are singletons and the top ten take about 0.41%. Donors, without exception, were Caucasian adults residing in Nashville, Tennessee. Investigators divided CD4+ cells into CD45RA+ naive and CD45RA-negative memory subsets. The source material was naive CD4+ T cells from PBMCs. As for subset: CD45RA+ positively selected. The source is a man aged 18-30 years in good health. Some clones in this sample may be carry-over from other donors' samples.

The CDR3 nucleotides read TGCGCCAGCAGCCATAGACAGGGGGCGGGTGAGCAGTACTTC. Translation: CASSHRQGAGEQYF. The chain joins TRBV5-1 to TRBJ2-7, with 10 positions matching TRBD1. The CDR3 has 14 residues. Germline V lookup: CDR1 SGHRS, CDR2 YFSETQ. V was pared by 4 bases and J by 7 bases, with 8 bases of the junction left unmatched.